A selection of T cell receptor beta chains follows, all from one sample in a study of CXCR3-negative and CXCR3-positive naive CD8 T cells. TCRdb reprocessed the 5' RACE reads, keeping one entry per CDR3 protein, no DNA. The sample table includes about 89,000 distinct CDR3 sequences. Sequenced material: naive CXCR3+ CD8+ T cells from blood. The receptors come from a human donor in good health. Some clones in this sample may be carry-over from other donors' samples. CDR3s include the opening cysteine and the closing phenylalanine or tryptophan. The order of the fields is CDR3 length, J gene, V gene, CDR3 protein.

16 | TRBJ2-1 | TRBV21-1 | CASSKGTGGVYNEQFF
12 | TRBJ1-2 | TRBV29-1 | CSVELDSDGYTF
14 | TRBJ2-7 | TRBV28 | CASSDGTGISEQYF
16 | TRBJ1-5 | TRBV7-8 | CASSLVGGARNQPQHF
16 | TRBJ2-1 | TRBV29-1 | CSVKDASGASYNEQFF
16 | TRBJ1-1 | TRBV29-1 | CSVEDLGEDLNTEAFF
16 | TRBJ2-5 | TRBV5-1 | CASSLTSGGEEETQYF
17 | TRBJ2-1 | TRBV5-6 | CASSLWGGRPSYNEQFF
19 | TRBJ2-1 | TRBV5-1 | CASSSLGTGGLGSYNEQFF
17 | TRBJ2-7 | TRBV7-2 | CASSLEVRETYYYEQYF
12 | TRBJ2-3 | TRBV29-1 | CSVEGITDTQYF
16 | TRBJ1-1 | TRBV27 | CASSLSDTGGVTEAFF
14 | TRBJ2-3 | TRBV19 | CASSTDRRIDTQYF